This TCR beta chain is from a study of blood T cell repertoires in COVID-19. Sequencing used immunoSEQ multiplex PCR; TCRdb keeps in-frame clones, though not all of them. The table includes about 78,000 clones, around nine tenths detected once. CDR3 length: 15 amino acids. The germline V gene encodes CDR1 LGHDT and CDR2 YNNKEL (reference sequence). V was pared by 3 bases and J by 7 bases, with 11 bases of the junction left unmatched. The genes are TRBV3-1 (or the pseudogene TRBV3-2) and TRBJ2-7; TRBD1 aligns across 8 bases. Sequencing was carried out using peripheral blood. This sequence originates from a woman in her sixties with acute or convalescent COVID-19. The CDR3 is CASSQGARGRGEQYF. The CDR3, as DNA: TGTGCCAGCAGCCAGGGGGCCAGGGGGCGAGGAGAGCAGTACTTC.